This TCR beta chain was identified in a study of shared clonotypes between healthy human individuals. Clones were sequenced by immunoSEQ multiplex PCR, and TCRdb holds only the in-frame ones, with some missing. Of millions of clones detected, 90% to 95% appear once; the ten largest clones hold over 1.5%. Trimming took 2 bases from V and 9 from J, leaving 17 bases between them. The CDR3 totals 15 residues. CDR1 and CDR2 (germline): SGHAT, FQNNGV. Terminally differentiated effector memory CD45RA+ cells were excluded from the naive CD8 cells, which were CD45RO-negative and positively selected for CCR7. The specimen sequenced was naive CD8+ T cells from PBMCs. The V call is TRBV11-2, the J call TRBJ2-1; a weak D match, TRBD2 (7 bases). The source is a man aged 18 to 29 in good health. Some clones in this sample may be carry-over from other donors' samples. CDR3: CASSLSFQGRGEQFF. Here the CDR3 DNA reads TGTGCCAGCAGCTTATCATTCCAGGGGAGGGGTGAGCAGTTCTTC.